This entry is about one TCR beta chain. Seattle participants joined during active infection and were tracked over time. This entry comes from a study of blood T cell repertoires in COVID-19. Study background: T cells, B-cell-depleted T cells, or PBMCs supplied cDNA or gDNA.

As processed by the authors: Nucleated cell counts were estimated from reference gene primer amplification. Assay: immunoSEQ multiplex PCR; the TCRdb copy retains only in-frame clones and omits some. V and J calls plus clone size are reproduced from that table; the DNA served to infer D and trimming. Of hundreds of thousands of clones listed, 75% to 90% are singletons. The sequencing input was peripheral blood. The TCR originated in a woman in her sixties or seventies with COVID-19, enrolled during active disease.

The chain's CDR3 is CASSQDLGSYNEKLFF. The CDR3 DNA reads TGCGCCAGCAGCCAAGATTTGGGCAGTTATAATGAAAAACTGTTTTTT. The rearrangement joins TRBV4-1 to TRBJ1-4, with D uncertain. Germline CDR1 is MGHRA and CDR2 is YSYEKL. The ends were cut back, 0 bases at V and 4 bases at J, with 12 bases in the middle. The CDR3 has 16 amino acids.